This T cell receptor (beta chain) derives from a study of blood T cell repertoires in COVID-19. Germline V gives CDR1 GTSNPN, CDR2 SVGIG (reference sequence). This CDR3 has 14 amino acids. The J segment lost 10 bases and the V segment lost 4 bases, leaving 8 bases of the junction unmatched. Repertoires were generated with immunoSEQ multiplex PCR, while TCRdb's copy carries only in-frame clones and drops some. The repertoire holds roughly 42,000 clones, 80% to 90% seen once, with 8.5% to 10% in the top ten. The specimen sequenced was peripheral blood. The receptor's source is a man in his thirties or forties with active or convalescent COVID-19. The rearrangement joins TRBV30 to TRBJ1-6, with 9 bases fitting TRBD1. CDR3 residues: CAWTKQGAGSPLHF. The CDR3 DNA reads TGTGCCTGGACCAAACAGGGGGCCGGCTCACCCCTCCACTTT.